These T cell receptor beta chains were read from a single sample in a study of blood T cells in healthy people across ages. In TCRdb, the 5' RACE reads were re-called with MiXCR into one record per CDR3 protein. The data hold approximately 810,000 distinct CDR3 sequences, with less than 35% observed a single time. Material for sequencing was blood. All receptors come from a woman of 80 years or more in good health. The CDR3 runs from the conserved cysteine through the conserved F or W. A D gene is named only where the DNA matches it firmly. Rows give clone size only sometimes, using once, few, many, or a class for an expanded clone.

J | size | D | V | DNA | CDR3
TRBJ2-3 | many | . | TRBV7-2 | TGTGCCAGCAGCTTTACCACCTCAGATACGCAGTATTTT | CASSFTTSDTQYF
TRBJ1-3 | . | . | TRBV19 | TGTGCCAGTAGTATACGTCAGACTTCTGGAAACACCATATATTTT | CASSIRQTSGNTIYF
TRBJ1-1 | few | TRBD1 | TRBV7-2 | TGTGCCAGCAGCCCTCCCGGACAGGGGCTACTGAACACTGAAGCTTTCTTT | CASSPPGQGLLNTEAFF
TRBJ1-2 | . | . | TRBV10-3 | TGTGCCATCAGTGAGGCCTTGGGGGGGAACTATGGCTACACCTTC | CAISEALGGNYGYTF
TRBJ1-4 | many | . | TRBV12-3/TRBV12-4 | TGTGCCAGCAGTTTATGGAGTAATGAAAAACTGTTTTTT | CASSLWSNEKLFF
TRBJ1-1 | few | . | TRBV6-1 | TGTGCCAGCAGTTTGACAGGTCAAACGGCTTTCTTT | CASSLTGQTAFF
TRBJ2-5 | . | TRBD2 | TRBV20-1 | TGCAGTGCCGGACTAGCGGGGGGGCCGGTAAATCAAGAGACCCAGTACTTC | CSAGLAGGPVNQETQYF
TRBJ2-7 | . | TRBD2 | TRBV27 | TGTGCCAGCATACCAGGGACTAGCTCCGAGCAGTACTTC | CASIPGTSSEQYF
TRBJ1-2 | once | TRBD1 | TRBV5-1 | TGCGCCAGCAGCTGGGCAGGGGGAGGTTATGGCTACACCTTC | CASSWAGGGYGYTF
TRBJ2-1 | many | TRBD2 | TRBV12-3/TRBV12-4 | TGTGCCAGCAGTTTCGGACTAGCGCGGGAGCAGTTCTTC | CASSFGLAREQFF
TRBJ2-1 | many | . | TRBV6-2/TRBV6-3 | TGTGCCAGCAATTACTTAGGGACTTACTCCTACAATGAGCAGTTCTTC | CASNYLGTYSYNEQFF
TRBJ2-1 | many | . | TRBV7-2 | TGTGCCAGCAGCACAAACAGGGGAGGTGAGCAGTTCTTC | CASSTNRGGEQFF
TRBJ2-3 | . | . | TRBV3-1 | TGTGCCAGCAGCCCTATAGGAGATACGCGGTATTTT | CASSPIGDTRYF
TRBJ2-3 | . | . | TRBV14 | TGTGCCAGCAACCAGGCGGGTGGCGGACTTCGGTATTTTGATACGCAGTATTTT | CASNQAGGGLRYFDTQYF
TRBJ1-1 | . | TRBD1 | TRBV10-3 | TGTCCCATCGGAGGTGGGTTCCGGACAGGGAGTACTGAAGCTTTCTTT | CPIGGGFRTGSTEAFF
TRBJ2-1 | many | TRBD1 | TRBV7-7 | TGTGCTAGCAGCTTGACCGGGCAGGCAGGGGGTGAGCAGTTCTTC | CASSLTGQAGGEQFF
TRBJ2-5 | . | . | TRBV11-1 | TGTGCCAGCAGCTACCTACTAGGACAACAAGAGACCCAGTACTTC | CASSYLLGQQETQYF
TRBJ1-2 | many | . | TRBV6-5 | TGTGCCAGCACCGCAGGTTATGGCTACACCTTC | CASTAGYGYTF
TRBJ2-1 | many | TRBD2 | TRBV6-4 | TGTGCCAGCAGTCGTCACAGCGGGGGGATTACAATGAGAGGCGAGCAGTTCTTC | CASSRHSGGITMRGEQFF
TRBJ1-1 | few | . | TRBV20-1 | TGCAGTGCCCCGGGGCGGGGCCTCCTTTTTTCCACTGAAGCTTTCTTT | CSAPGRGLLFSTEAFF
TRBJ2-7 | . | . | TRBV21-1 | TGTGCCAGCAGCCTTACCGGTCGGCGGGTCTACGAGCAGTACTTC | CASSLTGRRVYEQYF
TRBJ2-3 | few | . | TRBV7-2 | TGTGTCAGCAGCATTAGTGCAGATACGCAGTATTTT | CVSSISADTQYF
TRBJ1-2 | few | . | TRBV18 | TGTGCCAGCTCACCACAGGCGTCGGCCACTAACTATGGCTACACCTTC | CASSPQASATNYGYTF
TRBJ2-3 | . | TRBD1 | TRBV20-1 | TGCGGTGTTCCCTTGGGGACAGGGGCCCCAGACACGCAGTATTTT | CGVPLGTGAPDTQYF
TRBJ1-1 | . | . | TRBV20-1 | TGCAGTGCTAGAAAGTCGCCTGGGACCGAGAGCACTGAAGCTTTCTTT | CSARKSPGTESTEAFF
TRBJ1-1 | . | . | TRBV3-1 | TGTGCCAGCAGCCAAGAAAGGCTGAGGAACACTGAAGCTTTCTTT | CASSQERLRNTEAFF
TRBJ2-5 | many | TRBD1 | TRBV15 | TGTGCCACCAGCAGCCGGGACAGGGGAAAAGAGACCCAGTACTTC | CATSSRDRGKETQYF
TRBJ1-2 | few | . | TRBV6-5 | TGTGCCAGCAGTTCACCGGGATGCTATGGCTACACCTTC | CASSSPGCYGYTF
TRBJ2-6 | . | TRBD1 | TRBV6-6 | TGTGCCAGCAGGCCTGGGACAGGCGCGGCCAACGTCCTGACTTTC | CASRPGTGAANVLTF
TRBJ2-2 | many | . | TRBV20-1 | TGCAGTGCTAAGGGGCAGGGTAACACCGGGGAGCTGTTTTTT | CSAKGQGNTGELFF
TRBJ2-3 | many | . | TRBV20-1 | TGCAGTGACCGAGCCAAGGTCACAGATACGCAGTATTTT | CSDRAKVTDTQYF
TRBJ1-1 | few | . | TRBV11-2 | TGTGCCAGCGGCCGACAGAACACTGAAGCTTTCTTT | CASGRQNTEAFF
TRBJ2-5 | many | TRBD2 | TRBV7-2 | TGTGCCAGCAGCTTTAATAGCGGGGGGAACCAAGAGACCCAGTACTTC | CASSFNSGGNQETQYF
TRBJ2-2 | . | . | TRBV5-1 | TGCGCCAGCAGCTATCTCGAAGGTCCCGGGGAGCTGTTTTTT | CASSYLEGPGELFF
TRBJ2-3 | . | . | TRBV27 | TGTGCCAGCAGCCATCTCAGCGGGCCCTTTTTCCCTTCCGCAGATACGCAGTATTTT | CASSHLSGPFFPSADTQYF
TRBJ2-3 | many | . | TRBV12-3/TRBV12-4 | TGTGCCAGCAGTTTAGGGGGGGGGCGAGGGGATACGCAGTATTTT | CASSLGGGRGDTQYF
TRBJ2-7 | many | . | TRBV7-2 | TGTGCCAGCAGCTTAGCAGGGTACTACGAGCAGTACTTC | CASSLAGYYEQYF
TRBJ2-7 | many | . | TRBV27 | TGTGCCAGCAGTTTATCCCCGGTTGCCGAGCAGTACTTC | CASSLSPVAEQYF
TRBJ1-6 | . | TRBD1 | TRBV7-8 | TGTGCCAGCAGCTTCGGGGGACAGGGGGGTTTTTCACCCCCCCACTTT | CASSFGGQGGFSPPHF
TRBJ2-1 | many | . | TRBV24-1 | TGTGCCACCAGTTCCCGGGACACTACGAAGTTCTTC | CATSSRDTTKFF
TRBJ2-2 | few | TRBD1 | TRBV9 | TGTGCCAGCAGCGTAGGCAGGGGGTGGACCGGGGAGCTGTTTTTT | CASSVGRGWTGELFF
TRBJ1-5 | many | . | TRBV6-6 | TGTGCCAGCAGTTACTCGAATCAACAGGTCAATCAGCCCCAGCATTTT | CASSYSNQQVNQPQHF
TRBJ2-3 | . | TRBD2 | TRBV5-1 | TGCGCCAGCCTCCCAGTGGCGGGGGGGCCAGATACGCAGTATTTT | CASLPVAGGPDTQYF
TRBJ2-1 | many | TRBD1 | TRBV5-6 | TGTGCCAGCGATACGACAGGGGGCTATGAGCAGTTCTTC | CASDTTGGYEQFF
TRBJ2-1 | . | . | TRBV5-1 | TGCGCCAGCAGTCTAACGACCGATTACAATGAGCAGTTCTTC | CASSLTTDYNEQFF
TRBJ2-1 | . | . | TRBV18 | TGTGCCAGCTCACCACCATCTCAGTCCTCCTATGAGCAGTTCTTC | CASSPPSQSSYEQFF
TRBJ1-2 | many | . | TRBV7-2 | TGTGCCAGCAGCTCCCAGACAGCCAATAACTATGGCTACACCTTC | CASSSQTANNYGYTF
TRBJ1-2 | many | . | TRBV3-1 | TGTGCCACCACCGCAAGGGCTGGGGGCGGCTACACCTTC | CATTARAGGGYTF
TRBJ1-4 | . | . | TRBV6-5 | TGTGCCAGCAGCTCAGAGCCCCGTCCAACTAATGAAAAACTGTTTTTT | CASSSEPRPTNEKLFF
TRBJ1-1 | many | TRBD1 | TRBV7-2 | TGTGCCAGCAGCTTAGAGGGGGCGCGCAACCTTGAAGCTTTCTTT | CASSLEGARNLEAFF
TRBJ2-5 | many | . | TRBV15 | TGTGCCACCAGCAGAGAGGGGGGAAAAGAGACCCAGTACTTC | CATSREGGKETQYF
TRBJ2-5 | many | TRBD2 | TRBV7-9 | TGTGCCAGCAGCCTAGCACGGGACGGGGGGTCCCAAGAGACCCAGTACTTC | CASSLARDGGSQETQYF
TRBJ2-1 | . | . | TRBV7-2 | TGTGCCAGCAGTTGGGCCACTTACAATGAGCAGTTCTTC | CASSWATYNEQFF
TRBJ1-4 | many | TRBD1 | TRBV3-1 | TGTGCCAGCAGCCTAGGCTCCGGGACAGGGGGCGAAAAACTGTTTTTT | CASSLGSGTGGEKLFF
TRBJ2-1 | many | . | TRBV9 | TGTGCCAGCAGCGAGGGGTCGTCGGGACAACATGGTGATGAGCAGTTCTTC | CASSEGSSGQHGDEQFF
TRBJ2-1 | few | TRBD2 | TRBV19 | TGTGCCAGTAGTATCGGGGGACTAGCGGGGGGGCAGGGGCAGTTCTTC | CASSIGGLAGGQGQFF
TRBJ1-1 | few | . | TRBV6-6 | TGTGCCAGCAGTTACTCCTCCAAGGAAGCTTTCTTT | CASSYSSKEAFF